This T cell receptor beta chain was sequenced in a study of shared clonotypes between healthy human individuals (dated by TCRdb to between 2020 and 2021). Notes on the research overall: A few men and a couple of women, aged 18 to 49 years, made up the cohort. For each donor, three plates each were used for CD4 naive and CD4 memory, two plates were used for CD8 naive, and one plate was used for CD8 memory. Blood TCR repertoires of a handful of healthy adults were deeply sequenced to estimate repertoire size and the extent of clonotype sharing between individuals. Libraries were prepared and TCR repertoires were sequenced by different laboratories using diverse techniques, in order to increase sequencing depth and limit assay-specific biases. Each donor's leukapheresis produced roughly between roughly 0.9 and 9 billion PBMCs.

TCR CDR3 regions were amplified from genomic DNA by multiplex PCR using the deep immunoSEQ assay. For each cell subset, the extracted genomic DNA was distributed evenly across all wells of several immunoSEQ 96-well plates, and each plate served as one replicate. For sorted subsets, roughly 200 ng of genomic DNA, equivalent to roughly 33,000 T cell genomes, went into each replicate PCR. Purified libraries were measured with a Qubit 3.0 fluorometer, size-checked on a Bioanalyzer 2100, and measured again with the KAPA Library Quantification kit. Each immunoSEQ 96-well plate was sequenced on its own single-read 150-cycle Illumina NextSeq 550 flow cell. Regarding the original processing steps: Because only junctional sequences without quality scores were contained in the immunoSEQ output, filtering matching that applied to full-length reads could not be performed. Sequences were annotated with PyIR, a Python wrapper for IgBLAST v1.9, using IMGT germline references to assign V/J genes and CDR3. Reads were filtered out if the reads had weak V/J assignments (E-value above 1e-6), no CDR3, stop codons, out-of-frame junctions, or ambiguous translated residues. A V3J clonotype was defined by an identical inferred V gene, J gene, and CDR3 amino acid sequence. Percentage overlap between repertoires was computed as shared unique clonotypes divided by the size of the smaller repertoire. RTK rarefaction, the Chao1 estimator, and Recon v2.1 estimates of unobserved clonotypes were used to assess repertoire richness. For all TCRbeta clonotypes obtained by the gDNA method from a few donors, generation probabilities were computed with OLGA. TCRdb obtained this table from immuneACCESS and retained in-frame rearrangements with V and J assigned. These tables miss some clones; where compared with another copy, unresolved V genes account for less than half of the shortfall, and the remainder is unexplained. V, J and clone size were drawn from that table, and D and trimming were deduced from the DNA. For this sample the table gives about 2.3 million clones, of which 90% to 95% were detected only once. The top ten clonotypes cover roughly 0.36% of the sample.

Donors were healthy HIV-negative adults with no recently reported acute infections or vaccinations. Every donor was a Caucasian adult residing in Nashville, Tennessee, USA. CD4+ T cells were enriched through magnetic negative selection, after which naive cells were positively selected on CD45RA and the remaining negative fraction served as the memory subset. Blood was collected by leukapheresis, and PBMCs were isolated by Ficoll-Histopaque density gradient centrifugation and then cryopreserved in liquid nitrogen vapor phase. Analytical flow cytometry was used to check the purity and quantity of each magnetically sorted T cell population. From each sorted fraction, genomic DNA was isolated and quantified by UV absorbance on a Nanodrop 2000c. A word on this clone: Its antigen has not been determined. One base away there is no much larger clone; base qualities are not given.

Cut back by 8 bases and 1 base, the V and J ends lie 12 bases apart. The germline V gene (reference sequence) provides CDR1 WNHNN and CDR2 SYGVQD. The CDR3 starts with the cysteine, ends with the phenylalanine, and has 14 residues. The retained sequence is limited to the CDR3, 42 bases, with the frame set at the first base. The study at large found these results: The genetic and exposure-history diversity represented was limited by the small number of donors. Compared with non-shared clonotypes, the clonotypes found in all four sorted-subset donors had higher generation probabilities. Pairwise subsampling led to the expectation that sequencing depth would affect the degree of clonotype sharing among donors. Across a few donors, roughly 5.1% of naive CD4, approximately 3.6% of naive CD8, approximately 2.5% of memory CD4, and about 0.44% of memory CD8 clonotypes were shared. Even with the large sequencing depth, rarefaction of the sorted-subset datasets indicated that sequencing was incomplete. Sampling was limited to blood, and TCR repertoires in tissue likely differ from TCR repertoires in blood. Larger estimated clonotype richness was generally found for naive subsets than for memory subsets.

This clonotype was sampled from a man younger than 35 in good health. Some clones in this sample may be carry-over from other donors' samples. Sample: naive CD4+ T cells from PBMCs. The meaning of the sample's cell subset or site label: CD45RA+ positively selected. The V and J segments used are TRBV10-1 and TRBJ2-1; TRBD2 is perhaps the D gene, given 6 matching bases. In nucleotide form, the sequence is TGCGCCAGCTCCGGGAGTCGGTCCTACAATGAGCAGTTCTTC. This yields the protein CASSGSRSYNEQFF.